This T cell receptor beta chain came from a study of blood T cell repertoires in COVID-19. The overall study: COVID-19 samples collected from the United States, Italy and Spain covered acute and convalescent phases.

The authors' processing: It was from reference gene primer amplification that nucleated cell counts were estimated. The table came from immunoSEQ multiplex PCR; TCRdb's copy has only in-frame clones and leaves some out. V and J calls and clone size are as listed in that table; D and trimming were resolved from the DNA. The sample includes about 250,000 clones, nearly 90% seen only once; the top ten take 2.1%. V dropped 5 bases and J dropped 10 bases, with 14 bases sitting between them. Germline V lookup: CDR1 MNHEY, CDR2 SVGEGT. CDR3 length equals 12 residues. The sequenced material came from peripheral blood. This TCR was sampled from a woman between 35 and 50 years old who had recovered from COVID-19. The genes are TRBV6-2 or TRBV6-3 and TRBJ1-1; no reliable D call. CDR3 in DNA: TGTGCCAGCAGTCTCGGTCTGTTACGAGCTTTCTTT. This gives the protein CASSLGLLRAFF.